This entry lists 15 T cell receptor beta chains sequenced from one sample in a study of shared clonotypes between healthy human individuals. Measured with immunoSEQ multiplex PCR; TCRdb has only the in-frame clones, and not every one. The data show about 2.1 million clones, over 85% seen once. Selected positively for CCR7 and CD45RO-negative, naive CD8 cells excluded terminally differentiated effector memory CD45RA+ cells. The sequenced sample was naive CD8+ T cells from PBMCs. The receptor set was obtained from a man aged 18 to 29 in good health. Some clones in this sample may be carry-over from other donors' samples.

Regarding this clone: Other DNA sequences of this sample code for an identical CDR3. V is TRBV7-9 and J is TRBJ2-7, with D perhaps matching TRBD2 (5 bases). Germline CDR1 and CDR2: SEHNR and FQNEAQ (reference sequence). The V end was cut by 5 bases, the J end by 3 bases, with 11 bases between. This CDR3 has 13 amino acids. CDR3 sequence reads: CASSPGRGYEQYF. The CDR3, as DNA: TGTGCCAGCAGCCCCGGACGGGGCTACGAGCAGTACTTC.

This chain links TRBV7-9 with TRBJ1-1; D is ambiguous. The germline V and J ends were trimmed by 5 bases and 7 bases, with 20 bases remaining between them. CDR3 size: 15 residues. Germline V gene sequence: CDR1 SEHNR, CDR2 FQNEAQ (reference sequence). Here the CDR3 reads CASSPPALASGEAFF. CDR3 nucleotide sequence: TGTGCCAGCAGCCCACCAGCCCTGGCCTCGGGTGAAGCTTTCTTT.

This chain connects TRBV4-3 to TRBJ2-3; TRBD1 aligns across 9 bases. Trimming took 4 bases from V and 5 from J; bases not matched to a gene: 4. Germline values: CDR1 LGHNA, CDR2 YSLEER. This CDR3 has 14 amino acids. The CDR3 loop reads CASSPGTGLDTQYF. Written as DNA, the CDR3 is TGCGCCAGCAGCCCCGGGACAGGGTTAGATACGCAGTATTTT.

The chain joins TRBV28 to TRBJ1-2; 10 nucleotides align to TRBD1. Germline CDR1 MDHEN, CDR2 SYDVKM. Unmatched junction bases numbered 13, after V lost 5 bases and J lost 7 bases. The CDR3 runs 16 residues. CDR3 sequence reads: CASSAPRTGGVVGYTF. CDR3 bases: TGTGCCAGCAGTGCCCCACGGACAGGGGGTGTAGTTGGCTACACCTTC.

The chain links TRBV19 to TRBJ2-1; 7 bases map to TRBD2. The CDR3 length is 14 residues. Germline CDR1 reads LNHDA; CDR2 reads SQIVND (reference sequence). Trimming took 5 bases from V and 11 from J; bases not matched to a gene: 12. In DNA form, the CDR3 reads TGTGCCAGTAGTCCCGCGGGAGTGGGTTATAAGCAGTTCTTC. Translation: CASSPAGVGYKQFF.

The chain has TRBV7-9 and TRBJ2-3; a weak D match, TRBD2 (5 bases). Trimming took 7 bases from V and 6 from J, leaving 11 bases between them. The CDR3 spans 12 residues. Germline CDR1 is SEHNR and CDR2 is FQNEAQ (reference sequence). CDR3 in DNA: TGTGCCAGCAATTTAGGAGGTGATACGCAGTATTTT. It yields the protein CASNLGGDTQYF.

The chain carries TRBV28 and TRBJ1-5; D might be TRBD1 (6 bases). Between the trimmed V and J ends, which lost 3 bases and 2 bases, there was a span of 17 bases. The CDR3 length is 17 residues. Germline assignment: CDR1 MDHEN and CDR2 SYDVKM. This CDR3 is CASSLDRWTAGNQPQHF. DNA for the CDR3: TGTGCCAGCAGTTTGGACAGATGGACCGCGGGCAATCAGCCCCAGCATTTT.

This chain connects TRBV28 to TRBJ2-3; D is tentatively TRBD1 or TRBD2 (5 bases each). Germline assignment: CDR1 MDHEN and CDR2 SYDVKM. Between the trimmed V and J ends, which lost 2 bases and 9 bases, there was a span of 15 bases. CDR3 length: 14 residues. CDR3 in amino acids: CASSLKAGRGTQYF. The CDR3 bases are TGTGCCAGCAGTTTAAAAGCCGGTCGGGGCACGCAGTATTTT. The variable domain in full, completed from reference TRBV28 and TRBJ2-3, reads DVKVTQSSRYLVKRTGEKVFLECVQDMDHENMFWYRQDPGLGLRLIYFSYDVKMKEKGDIPEGYSVSREKKERFSLILESASTNQTSMYLCASSLKAGRGTQYFGPGTRLTVL.

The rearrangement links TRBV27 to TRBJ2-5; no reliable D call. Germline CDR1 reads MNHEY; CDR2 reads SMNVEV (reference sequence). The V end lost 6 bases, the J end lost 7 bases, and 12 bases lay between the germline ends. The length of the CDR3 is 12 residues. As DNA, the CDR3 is TGTGCCAGCAGAGACCCCAGTGGGACCCAGTACTTC. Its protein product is CASRDPSGTQYF.

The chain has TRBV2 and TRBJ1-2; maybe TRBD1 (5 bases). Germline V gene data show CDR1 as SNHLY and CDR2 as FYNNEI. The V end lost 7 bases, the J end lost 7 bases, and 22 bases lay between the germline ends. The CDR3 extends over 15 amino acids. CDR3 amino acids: CASTPDRREMGGYTF. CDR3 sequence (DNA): TGTGCCAGCACCCCGGACCGCAGGGAAATGGGTGGCTACACCTTC.

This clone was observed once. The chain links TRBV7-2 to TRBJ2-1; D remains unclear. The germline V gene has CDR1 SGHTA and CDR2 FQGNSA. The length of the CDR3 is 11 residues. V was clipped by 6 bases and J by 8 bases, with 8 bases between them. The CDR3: CASRNWYEQFF. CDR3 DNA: TGTGCCAGCAGGAACTGGTATGAGCAGTTCTTC.

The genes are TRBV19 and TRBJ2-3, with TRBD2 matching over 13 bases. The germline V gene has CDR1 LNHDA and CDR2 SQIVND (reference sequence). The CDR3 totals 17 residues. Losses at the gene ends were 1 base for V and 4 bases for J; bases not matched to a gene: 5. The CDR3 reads CASSIGTSGRLADTQYF. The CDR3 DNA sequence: TGTGCCAGTAGTATAGGGACTAGCGGGAGATTAGCAGATACGCAGTATTTT.

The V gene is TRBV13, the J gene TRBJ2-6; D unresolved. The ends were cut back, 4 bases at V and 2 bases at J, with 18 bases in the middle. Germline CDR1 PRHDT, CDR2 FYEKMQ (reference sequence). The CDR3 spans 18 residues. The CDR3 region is CASSSSLSLFAGANVLTF. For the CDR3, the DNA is TGTGCCAGCAGCTCCTCCCTATCGCTATTTGCTGGGGCCAACGTCCTGACTTTC.

Here the CDR3 reads CASRVLGEISAEAFF. CDR3 in DNA: TGTGCCAGCAGAGTTCTTGGGGAGATCAGTGCTGAAGCTTTCTTT. The J gene is TRBJ1-1, the V gene TRBV13; no reliable D call. Between the trimmed V and J ends, which lost 6 bases and 6 bases, there was a span of 20 bases. Germline CDR1 is PRHDT and CDR2 is FYEKMQ (reference sequence). The CDR3 sequence is 15 residues long.

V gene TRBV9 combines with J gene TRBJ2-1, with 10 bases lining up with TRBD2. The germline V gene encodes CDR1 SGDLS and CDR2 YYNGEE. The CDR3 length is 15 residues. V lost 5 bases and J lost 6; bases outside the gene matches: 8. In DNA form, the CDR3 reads TGTGCCAGCAGGCCGGAGAGCGGGAGGGCCAATGAGCAGTTCTTC. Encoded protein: CASRPESGRANEQFF.